Here is one TCR beta chain with its context. The CDR3 totals 15 residues. V gave up 8 bases and J gave up 0 bases; unmatched junction bases: 8. Germline V gives CDR1 LNHNV, CDR2 YYDKDF (reference sequence). Clones were sequenced by immunoSEQ multiplex PCR, and TCRdb holds only the in-frame ones, with some missing. The sample has around 92,000 clones, roughly 95% seen once. These data come from a study of technical replicates of blood from a few donors. This clonotype originated in a human donor in good health. V is TRBV15 and J is TRBJ1-1; 8 bases are shared with TRBD1. Source material: T cells isolated from PBMCs. Here the CDR3 DNA reads TGTGCCACCCAGGACAGGGAGGGGGTGAACACTGAAGCTTTCTTT. Its translation is CATQDREGVNTEAFF. The full variable domain, in which reference TRBV15 and TRBJ1-1 provide the parts outside the CDR3, is DAMVIQNPRYQVTQFGKPVTLSCSQTLNHNVMYWYQQKSSQAPKLLFHYYDKDFNNEADTPDNFQSRRPNTSFCFLDIRSPGLGDTAMYLCATQDREGVNTEAFFGQGTRLTVV.